This TCR beta chain stems from a study of T cell repertoires in cytomegalovirus infection. Across the whole study: Carrying CMV and the relevant HLA type showed in public TCR beta signatures.

This clonotype appeared many times. Antigen specificity is unknown. Trimming shortened V by 7 bases and J by 2 bases, and 17 bases separated the two germline ends. Germline V gene sequence: CDR1 MDHEN, CDR2 SYDVKM. The CDR3 is made up of 15 amino acids. Regarding the study as a whole: In two of eight donors, the top clonotype was HLA-C-restricted CMV-specific.

TCRdb fed the reads into MiXCR, producing one record per CDR3 protein. The sample has around 280,000 distinct CDR3 sequences; 9.6% are singletons. The source of this sequence is a human donor in good health (CMV status not recorded). Some clones in this sample may be carry-over from other donors' samples. The J gene is TRBJ1-2, the V gene TRBV28; tentative D call: TRBD1 (6 bases). The specimen was PBMCs. CDR3 in DNA: TGTGCCAGCATAGCCTCGGACAGACCAAACTATGGCTACACCTTC. It is translated as CASIASDRPNYGYTF.